This T cell receptor (beta chain) was found in a study of blood T cell repertoires in COVID-19. Trimming removed 1 base at V and 2 bases at J, with 18 bases between. CDR3 length: 17 amino acids. The germline V gene encodes CDR1 SGHVS and CDR2 FNYEAQ. TCRdb's table, derived via immunoSEQ multiplex PCR, lists solely in-frame clones and lacks some. The sample holds tens of thousands of clones, 85% to 90% seen once. This sequence was found in a woman over 75 with active COVID-19. The sample consisted of peripheral blood. The chain has TRBV7-6 and TRBJ2-7, with D unresolved. CDR3 nucleotide sequence: TGTGCCAGCAGCTTAGGGCGGCGCATAGGAATGCCCTACGAGCAGTACTTC. Its protein is CASSLGRRIGMPYEQYF.